A selection of T cell receptor beta chains follows, all from one sample in a study of T cells after yellow fever vaccination. Using its own MiXCR run on the 5' RACE reads, TCRdb lists one record per CDR3 protein. The sample includes about 350,000 distinct CDR3 sequences, 11% of them seen just once. The specimen comprised PBMCs, sampled on the day of the first yellow fever vaccination. All receptors derive from a young man who received the YFV17D yellow fever vaccine. CDR3s include the opening cysteine and the closing phenylalanine or tryptophan.

J gene | V gene | CDR3 protein
TRBJ2-3 | TRBV30 | CAWTRLAVGDTQYF
TRBJ2-2 | TRBV10-3 | CAAAGGTNTGELFF
TRBJ1-1 | TRBV20-1 | CSASFGAPTEAFF
TRBJ2-3 | TRBV4-1 | CASSQVLADTQYF
TRBJ1-5 | TRBV24-1 | CATSEPARRFQQGYSNQPQHF
TRBJ2-1 | TRBV6-1 | CASSAPGTSGGEQFF
TRBJ1-5 | TRBV7-2 | CASSLATNQPQHF
TRBJ2-3 | TRBV7-4 | CASSLVFVPPGYF
TRBJ1-6 | TRBV12-3/TRBV12-4 | CASSLSSYNSPLHF
TRBJ1-2 | TRBV9 | CASSVVQGSDGYTF
TRBJ1-2 | TRBV19 | CASSIQGLGGYTF
TRBJ2-1 | TRBV5-1 | CASSFRDGPYNEQFF
TRBJ2-7 | TRBV7-9 | CASSLDRAGGEQYF
TRBJ2-7 | TRBV6-5 | CASSYAQRRLQQYF
TRBJ2-1 | TRBV7-2 | CASSFSPRGHEQFF
TRBJ1-1 | TRBV6-2/TRBV6-3 | CASSNFGQGIEAFF
TRBJ2-1 | TRBV4-1 | CASSDRASYNEQFF
TRBJ2-5 | TRBV5-1 | CASSLGTSGGETQYF
TRBJ1-5 | TRBV29-1 | CSVAGSGVGQPQHF
TRBJ2-2 | TRBV19 | CASTPRMNTGELFF
TRBJ2-1 | TRBV5-6 | CASSLGRGNYNEQFF
TRBJ1-6 | TRBV25-1 | CASSEYRGPGDSPLHF
TRBJ2-5 | TRBV5-4 | CASRATSGGVETQYF
TRBJ1-5 | TRBV5-4 | CASSLSGGLNQPQHF
TRBJ2-3 | TRBV4-1 | CASSLGGYGTDTQYF
TRBJ1-5 | TRBV18 | CASSPGLVLGQPQHF
TRBJ2-1 | TRBV12-5 | CATSEVGLSIYNEQFF
TRBJ1-1 | TRBV9 | CASSVEGQGKTEAFF
TRBJ2-7 | TRBV20-1 | CSARARTDTYEQYF
TRBJ2-7 | TRBV11-2 | CASSPDLQGREQYF
TRBJ1-1 | TRBV20-1 | CSAIRDENTEAFF